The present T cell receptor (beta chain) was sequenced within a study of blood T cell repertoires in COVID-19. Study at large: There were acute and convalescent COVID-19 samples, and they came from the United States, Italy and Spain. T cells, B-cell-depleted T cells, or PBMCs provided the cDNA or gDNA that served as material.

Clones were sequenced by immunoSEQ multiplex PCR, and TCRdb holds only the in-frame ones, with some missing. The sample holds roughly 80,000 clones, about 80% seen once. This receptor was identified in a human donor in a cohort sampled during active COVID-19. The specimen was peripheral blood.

CDR3 protein: CASSLATGLAKETQYF. In nucleotides, the CDR3 is TGTGCCAGCAGCTTAGCAACTGGACTAGCGAAAGAGACCCAGTACTTC. V usage is TRBV7-2 and J usage is TRBJ2-5; TRBD2 aligns across 9 bases. This CDR3 is 16 amino acids long. The V gene's germline CDR1 is SGHTA and CDR2 FQGNSA. The V segment lost 0 bases and the J segment 3 bases; nucleotides outside the gene matches: 5.